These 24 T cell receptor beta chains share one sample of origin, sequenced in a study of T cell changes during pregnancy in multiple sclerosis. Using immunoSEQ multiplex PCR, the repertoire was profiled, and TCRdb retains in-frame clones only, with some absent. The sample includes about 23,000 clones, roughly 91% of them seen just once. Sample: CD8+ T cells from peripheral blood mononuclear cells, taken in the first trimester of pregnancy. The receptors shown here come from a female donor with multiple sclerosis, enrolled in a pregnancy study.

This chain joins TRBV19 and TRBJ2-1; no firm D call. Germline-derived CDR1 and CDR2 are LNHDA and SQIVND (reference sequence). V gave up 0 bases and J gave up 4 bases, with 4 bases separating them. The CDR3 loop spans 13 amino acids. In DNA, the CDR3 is TGTGCCAGTAGTATAGACAGATACAATGAGCAGTTCTTC. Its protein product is CASSIDRYNEQFF.

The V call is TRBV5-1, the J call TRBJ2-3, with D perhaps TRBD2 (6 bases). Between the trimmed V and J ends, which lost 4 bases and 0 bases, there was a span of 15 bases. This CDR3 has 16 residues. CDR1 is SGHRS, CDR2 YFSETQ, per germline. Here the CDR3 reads CASSVLAQTSTDTQYF. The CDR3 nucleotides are TGCGCCAGCAGCGTTCTAGCGCAAACTAGCACAGATACGCAGTATTTT.

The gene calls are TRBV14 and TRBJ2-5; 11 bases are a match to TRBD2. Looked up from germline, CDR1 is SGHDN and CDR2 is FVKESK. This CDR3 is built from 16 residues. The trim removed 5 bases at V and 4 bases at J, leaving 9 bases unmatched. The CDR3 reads CASSLRLAGSRETQYF. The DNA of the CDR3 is TGTGCCAGCAGCTTGCGACTAGCGGGATCTCGAGAGACCCAGTACTTC.

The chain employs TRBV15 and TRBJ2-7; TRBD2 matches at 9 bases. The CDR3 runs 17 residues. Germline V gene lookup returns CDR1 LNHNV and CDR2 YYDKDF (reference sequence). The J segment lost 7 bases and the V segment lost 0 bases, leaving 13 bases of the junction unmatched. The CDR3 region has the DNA TGTGCCACCAGCAGAGATAGATGGGCTAGCGGGGAATTTGAGCAGTACTTC. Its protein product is CATSRDRWASGEFEQYF.

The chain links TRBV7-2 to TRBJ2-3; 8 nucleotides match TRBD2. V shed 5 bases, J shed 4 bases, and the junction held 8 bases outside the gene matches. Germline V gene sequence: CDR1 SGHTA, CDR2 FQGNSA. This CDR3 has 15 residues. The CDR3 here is CASSQERAGADTQYF. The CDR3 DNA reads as TGTGCCAGCAGCCAAGAGCGAGCGGGAGCAGATACGCAGTATTTT.

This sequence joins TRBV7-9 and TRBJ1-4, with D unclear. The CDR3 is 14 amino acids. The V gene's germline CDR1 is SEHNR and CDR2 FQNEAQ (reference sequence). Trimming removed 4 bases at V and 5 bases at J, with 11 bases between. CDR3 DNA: TGTGCCAGCAGCTCCGCGTGGGAGAATGAAAAACTGTTTTTT. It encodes CASSSAWENEKLFF.

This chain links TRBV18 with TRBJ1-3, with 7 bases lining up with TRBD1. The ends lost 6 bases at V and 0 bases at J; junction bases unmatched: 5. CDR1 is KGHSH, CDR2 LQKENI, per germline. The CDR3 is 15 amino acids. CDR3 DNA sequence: TGTGCCAGCTCCCACGACAGGGACTCTGGAAACACCATATATTTT. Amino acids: CASSHDRDSGNTIYF.

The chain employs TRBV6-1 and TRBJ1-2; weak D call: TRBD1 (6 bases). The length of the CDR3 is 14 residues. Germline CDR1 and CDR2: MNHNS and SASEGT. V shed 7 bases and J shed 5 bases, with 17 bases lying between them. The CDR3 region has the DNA TGTGCCAGCACTCCTACAGGGAACTCTTATGGCTACACCTTC. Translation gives CASTPTGNSYGYTF.

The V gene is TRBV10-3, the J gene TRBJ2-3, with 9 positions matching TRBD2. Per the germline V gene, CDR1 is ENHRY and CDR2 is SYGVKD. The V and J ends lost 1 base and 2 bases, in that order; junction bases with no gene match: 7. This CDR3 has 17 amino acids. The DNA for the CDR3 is TGTGCCATCAGTGAGTTTGGGCTAGCGGGACTCACAGATACGCAGTATTTT. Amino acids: CAISEFGLAGLTDTQYF.

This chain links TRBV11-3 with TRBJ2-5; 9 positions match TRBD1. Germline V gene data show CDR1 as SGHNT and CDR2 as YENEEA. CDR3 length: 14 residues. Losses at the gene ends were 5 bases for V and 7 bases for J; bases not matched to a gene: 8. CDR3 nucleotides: TGTGCCAGCAGCCCGCGGACAGGGGAATGGACCCAGTACTTC. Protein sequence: CASSPRTGEWTQYF.

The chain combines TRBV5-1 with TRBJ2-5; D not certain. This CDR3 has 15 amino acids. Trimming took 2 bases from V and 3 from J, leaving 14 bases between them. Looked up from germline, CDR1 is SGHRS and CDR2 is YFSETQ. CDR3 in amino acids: CASSLYPGGEETQYF. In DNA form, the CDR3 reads TGCGCCAGCAGCTTATACCCAGGTGGCGAAGAGACCCAGTACTTC.

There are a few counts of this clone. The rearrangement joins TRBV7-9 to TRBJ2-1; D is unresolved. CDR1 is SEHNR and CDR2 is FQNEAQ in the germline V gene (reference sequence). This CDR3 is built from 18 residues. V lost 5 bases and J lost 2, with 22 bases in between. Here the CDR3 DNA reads TGTGCCAGCAGCCCCCCGGTGGGCGAGAGCCGTACCTACAATGAGCAGTTCTTC. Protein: CASSPPVGESRTYNEQFF.

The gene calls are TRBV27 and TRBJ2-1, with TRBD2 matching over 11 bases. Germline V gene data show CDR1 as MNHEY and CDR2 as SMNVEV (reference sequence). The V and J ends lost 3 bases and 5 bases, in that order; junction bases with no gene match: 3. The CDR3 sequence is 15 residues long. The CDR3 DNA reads TGTGCCAGCAGTTTTGGGACTAGCGGAGACAATGAGCAGTTCTTC. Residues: CASSFGTSGDNEQFF.

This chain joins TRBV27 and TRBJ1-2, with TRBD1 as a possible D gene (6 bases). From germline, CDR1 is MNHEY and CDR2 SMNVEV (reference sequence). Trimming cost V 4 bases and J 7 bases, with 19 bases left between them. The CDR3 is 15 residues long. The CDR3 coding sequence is TGTGCCAGCAGTTCGTGGGCCAACAGGGACGGTGGCTACACCTTC. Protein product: CASSSWANRDGGYTF.

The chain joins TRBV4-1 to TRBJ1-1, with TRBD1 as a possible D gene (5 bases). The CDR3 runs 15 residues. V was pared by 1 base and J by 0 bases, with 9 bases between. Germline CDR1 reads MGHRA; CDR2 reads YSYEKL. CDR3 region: CASSQVEDMNTEAFF. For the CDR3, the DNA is TGCGCCAGCAGCCAAGTAGAGGACATGAACACTGAAGCTTTCTTT.

The CDR3 DNA is TGTGCCAGCAGCCCAGAAAACAGATACGAGCAGTACTTC. This sequence encodes CASSPENRYEQYF. The genes are TRBV7-2 and TRBJ2-7, with D unresolved. Germline loops: CDR1 SGHTA, CDR2 FQGNSA. The CDR3 is 13 amino acids. The V end was cut by 5 bases, the J end by 4 bases, with 12 bases between.

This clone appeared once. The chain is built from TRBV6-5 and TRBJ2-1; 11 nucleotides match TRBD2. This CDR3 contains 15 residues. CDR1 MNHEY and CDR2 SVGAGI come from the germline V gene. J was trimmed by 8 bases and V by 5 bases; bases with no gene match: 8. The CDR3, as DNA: TGTGCCAGCAGTAGACCGACTAGCGGGGCGGATGAGCAGTTCTTC. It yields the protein CASSRPTSGADEQFF.

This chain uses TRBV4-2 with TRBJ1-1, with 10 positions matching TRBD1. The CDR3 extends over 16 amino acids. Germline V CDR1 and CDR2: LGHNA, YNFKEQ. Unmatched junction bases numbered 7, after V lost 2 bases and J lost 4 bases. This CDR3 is CASSQPRTGGSTEAFF. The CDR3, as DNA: TGTGCCAGCAGCCAACCTCGGACAGGGGGAAGCACTGAAGCTTTCTTT.

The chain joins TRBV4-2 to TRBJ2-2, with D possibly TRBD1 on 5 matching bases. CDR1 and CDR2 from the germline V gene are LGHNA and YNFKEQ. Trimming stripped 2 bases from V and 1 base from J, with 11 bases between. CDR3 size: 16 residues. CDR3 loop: CASSQIQDKNTGELFF. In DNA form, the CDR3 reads TGTGCCAGCAGCCAAATACAGGACAAGAACACCGGGGAGCTGTTTTTT.

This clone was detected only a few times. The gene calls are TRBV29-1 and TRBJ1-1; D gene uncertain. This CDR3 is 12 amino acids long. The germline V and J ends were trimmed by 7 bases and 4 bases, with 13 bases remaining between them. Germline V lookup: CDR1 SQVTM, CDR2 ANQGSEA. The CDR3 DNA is TGCAGCGCCATAGATGGTGGCACTGAAGCTTTCTTT. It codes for CSAIDGGTEAFF.

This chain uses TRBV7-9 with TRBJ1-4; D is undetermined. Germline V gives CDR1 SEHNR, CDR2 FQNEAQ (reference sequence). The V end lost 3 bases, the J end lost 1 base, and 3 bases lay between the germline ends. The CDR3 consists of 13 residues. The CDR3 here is CASSFITNEKLFF. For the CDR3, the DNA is TGTGCCAGCAGCTTTATAACTAATGAAAAACTGTTTTTT.

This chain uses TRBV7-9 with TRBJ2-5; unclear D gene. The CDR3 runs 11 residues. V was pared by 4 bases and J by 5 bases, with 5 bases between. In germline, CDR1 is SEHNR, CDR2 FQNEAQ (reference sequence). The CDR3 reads CASSSRETQYF. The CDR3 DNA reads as TGTGCCAGCAGCTCCCGGGAGACCCAGTACTTC.

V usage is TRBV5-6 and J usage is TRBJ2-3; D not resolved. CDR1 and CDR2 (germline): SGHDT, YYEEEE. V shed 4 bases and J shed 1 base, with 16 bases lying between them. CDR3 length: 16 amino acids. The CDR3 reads CASSASVTVGTDTQYF. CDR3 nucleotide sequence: TGTGCCAGCAGCGCCAGCGTCACGGTGGGCACAGATACGCAGTATTTT.

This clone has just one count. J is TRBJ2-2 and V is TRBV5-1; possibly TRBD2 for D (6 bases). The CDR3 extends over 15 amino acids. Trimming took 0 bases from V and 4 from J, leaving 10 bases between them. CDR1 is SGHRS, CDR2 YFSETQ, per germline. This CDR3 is CASSLVEGGTGELFF. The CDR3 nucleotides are TGCGCCAGCAGCTTGGTAGAGGGAGGCACCGGGGAGCTGTTTTTT.